Below, 2 T cell receptor beta chains from the same sample are listed, as sequenced in a study of somatic mutations in cytotoxic T cells in rheumatoid arthritis. Assay used: immunoSEQ multiplex PCR; TCRdb lists only in-frame clones, some missing. The sample holds about 23,000 clones, roughly 74% seen once. Sequenced input: CD8+ T cells sorted from blood. These receptors all stem from an adult with rheumatoid arthritis.

The chain couples TRBV5-4 to TRBJ2-3; D perhaps matches TRBD1 (6 bases). With 1 base removed from V and 0 bases from J, the gap between germline ends came to 12 bases. This CDR3 is built from 16 residues. Germline V gene lookup returns CDR1 SGHNT and CDR2 YYREEE (reference sequence). The CDR3 region has the DNA TGTGCCAGCAGCTTGTTTGGACAGTTGAGCACAGATACGCAGTATTTT. The encoded protein is CASSLFGQLSTDTQYF.

Only a few counts were recorded for this clone. Written as DNA, the CDR3 is TGTGCCAGTAGTGCGGGACTAGCGCTCTACGAGCAGTACTTC. Its protein product is CASSAGLALYEQYF. The chain employs TRBV19 and TRBJ2-7, with 10 bases matching TRBD2. CDR1 LNHDA and CDR2 SQIVND come from the germline V gene (reference sequence). V was pared by 5 bases and J by 3 bases, with 4 bases of the junction left unmatched. The CDR3 runs 14 residues.